These T cell receptor beta chains were read from a single sample in a study of blood T cell repertoires in COVID-19. TCRdb's copy holds only in-frame clones and misses some; the assay was immunoSEQ multiplex PCR. The sample consists of about 140,000 clones, about 80% of them appearing once. Sequenced material: peripheral blood. The receptors were gathered from a woman aged 55-70 years with acute or convalescent COVID-19. Both conserved end residues are part of each CDR3. D genes are given only for firm matches. Clone size is not always given. Where it is, it says once, few, many or a class for expanded clones.

J gene | D gene | clone size | CDR3 length | V gene | CDR3 DNA | CDR3 protein
TRBJ2-3 | TRBD2 | - | 18 | TRBV2 | TGTGCCAGCAGTGAAGCGCTACTAGCGAGACATAGCACAGATACGCAGTATTTT | CASSEALLARHSTDTQYF
TRBJ2-6 | - | once | 15 | TRBV6-1 | TGTGCCAGCAGTGAAGTTCCAACTGGGGCCAACGTCCTGACTTTC | CASSEVPTGANVLTF
TRBJ1-1 | - | - | 13 | TRBV12-3/TRBV12-4 | TGTGCCAGCAGTCCCCGGGGGGGCACTGAAGCTTTCTTT | CASSPRGGTEAFF
TRBJ1-2 | - | - | 12 | TRBV2 | TGTGCCAGCAGCCTCAACTCCTATGGCTACACCTTC | CASSLNSYGYTF
TRBJ1-2 | - | - | 12 | TRBV25-1 | TGTGCCAGCAGTTACTCAATTGGTGGCTACACCTTC | CASSYSIGGYTF
TRBJ2-5 | TRBD1 | - | 16 | TRBV11-3 | TGTGCCAGCAGCTTGGGGGTGGACAGGGATGGCGAGACCCAGTACTTC | CASSLGVDRDGETQYF
TRBJ2-1 | - | - | 12 | TRBV6-5 | TGTGCCAGCTTCCAGAACGTCAATGAGCAGTTCTTC | CASFQNVNEQFF
TRBJ2-1 | - | - | 20 | TRBV30 | TGTGCCTGGAGTGTACCTCCGTGGGAGGCCGGCTACCTAACCTACAATGAGCAGTTCTTC | CAWSVPPWEAGYLTYNEQFF
TRBJ1-6 | TRBD1 | - | 16 | TRBV27 | TGTGCCAGCAGTTTTCATCTAACAGGGGGGAATTCACCCCTCCACTTT | CASSFHLTGGNSPLHF
TRBJ1-6 | TRBD1 | - | 14 | TRBV7-3 | TGTGCCAGCAGCTTTGGACAGGGTAGCTCACCCCTCCACTTT | CASSFGQGSSPLHF
TRBJ1-1 | TRBD1 | - | 17 | TRBV7-9 | TGTGCCAGCAGCTCCCCGGGACAGGGCTTAAGGAACACTGAAGCTTTCTTT | CASSSPGQGLRNTEAFF
TRBJ2-5 | - | - | 15 | TRBV7-8 | TGTGCCAGCAGCTTAGAAAGACTTACTCAAGAGACCCAGTACTTC | CASSLERLTQETQYF
TRBJ1-3 | TRBD1 | few | 13 | TRBV5-1 | TGCGCCAGCCGACAGGGGGCGGGAAACACCATATATTTT | CASRQGAGNTIYF
TRBJ2-5 | - | - | 16 | TRBV7-9 | TGTGCCAGCAGCTTAGAGGGGGGAGGGCCACGGGAGACCCAGTACTTC | CASSLEGGGPRETQYF
TRBJ2-4 | - | - | 14 | TRBV28 | TGTGCCAGCAGTTTACGCCCTACCGGGGGCATTCAGTACTTC | CASSLRPTGGIQYF
TRBJ2-1 | TRBD2 | - | 16 | TRBV7-2 | TGTGCCAGCAGCTTAGCCCCGGGACTAGCGGGAGGTGAGCAGTTCTTC | CASSLAPGLAGGEQFF
TRBJ1-4 | - | - | 15 | TRBV6-6 | TGTGCCAGCAGTTACTCGTTTGGCCAGCCGGAGAAACTGTTTTTT | CASSYSFGQPEKLFF
TRBJ2-4 | - | - | 13 | TRBV9 | TGTGCCAGCAGCTTATCGACAGAGAACATTCAGTACTTC | CASSLSTENIQYF
TRBJ1-1 | - | few | 11 | TRBV19 | TGTGCCAGTAGTCCGGACAGAAAAGCTTTCTTT | CASSPDRKAFF
TRBJ2-7 | TRBD1 | - | 14 | TRBV29-1 | TGCAGCGTTGCATCGGGACAGGGGGCCTACGAGCAGTACTTC | CSVASGQGAYEQYF
TRBJ2-7 | - | - | 16 | TRBV20-1 | TGCAGTGCTAGTTCCCTTCCGCGGGCCGGCTCCTACGAGCAGTACTTC | CSASSLPRAGSYEQYF
TRBJ2-7 | - | - | 12 | TRBV28 | TGTGCCAGCAGCCGAAACCTAGAGGGGCAGTACTTC | CASSRNLEGQYF
TRBJ1-4 | - | - | 16 | TRBV5-1 | TGCGCCAGCAGCCCAACACCCGGGGTTGGTAATGAAAAACTGTTTTTT | CASSPTPGVGNEKLFF
TRBJ2-1 | TRBD2 | - | 15 | TRBV12-5 | TGTGCTAGTGGTACTAGCGGGAGCTTCTACAATGAGCAGTTCTTC | CASGTSGSFYNEQFF
TRBJ2-3 | - | - | 16 | TRBV4-3 | TGCGCCAGCAGCCAAGATGTCGGGTTCAGGGCAGATACGCAGTATTTT | CASSQDVGFRADTQYF
TRBJ2-7 | TRBD2 | - | 19 | TRBV27 | TGTGCCAGCAGTTCGATATCCCCCCTTTGGACTAGCACCGTAGGCGAGCAGTACTTC | CASSSISPLWTSTVGEQYF
TRBJ2-2 | TRBD2 | - | 16 | TRBV11-3 | TGTGCCAGCAGCCCCCGGACTAGCGGGAGCACCGGGGAGCTGTTTTTT | CASSPRTSGSTGELFF
TRBJ2-1 | TRBD2 | once | 15 | TRBV5-1 | TGCGCCAGCAGCTTGGGTACTAGCGGCTACAATGAGCAGTTCTTC | CASSLGTSGYNEQFF
TRBJ1-2 | TRBD1 | - | 13 | TRBV28 | TGTGCCAGCATAGGACAGGCGGTGCCGGGCTACACCTTC | CASIGQAVPGYTF
TRBJ2-2 | - | - | 16 | TRBV3-1/TRBV3-2 | TGTGCCAGCAGCCAAGAAGCAGGATTAAGCACCGGGGAGCTGTTTTTT | CASSQEAGLSTGELFF
TRBJ1-2 | TRBD1 | - | 16 | TRBV4-3 | TGCGCCAGCAGCCAAGCCTCCCGCAGGACAGGGGTCGGCTACACCTTC | CASSQASRRTGVGYTF
TRBJ2-3 | - | - | 12 | TRBV28 | TGTGCCAGCAGTGTACGAGCGAATACGCAGTATTTT | CASSVRANTQYF
TRBJ1-2 | - | once | 13 | TRBV12-3/TRBV12-4 | TGTGCCAGCAGTCACAGTTTGAACTATGGCTACACCTTC | CASSHSLNYGYTF
TRBJ2-1 | TRBD2 | - | 15 | TRBV5-4 | TGTGCCAGCAGCTGGGGTGTAGCGGGAGAGTACGAGCAGTTCTTC | CASSWGVAGEYEQFF
TRBJ1-1 | TRBD1 | few | 16 | TRBV6-5 | TGTGCCAGCAGTTACACCTTTGGGACAGCGAACACTGAAGCTTTCTTT | CASSYTFGTANTEAFF
TRBJ1-6 | TRBD1 | - | 15 | TRBV28 | TGTGCCAGCAGTTCAGGACAGGGGAATAATTCACCCCTCCACTTT | CASSSGQGNNSPLHF
TRBJ2-3 | TRBD2 | once | 16 | TRBV5-6 | TGTGCCAGCAGCTCCCCCCTAGCGGGAGACGGAGATACGCAGTATTTT | CASSSPLAGDGDTQYF
TRBJ1-2 | TRBD1 | - | 14 | TRBV5-1 | TGCGCCAGCAGCCCGGACGGGACAGAGTATGGCTACACCTTC | CASSPDGTEYGYTF
TRBJ2-5 | TRBD2 | - | 18 | TRBV6-2/TRBV6-3 | TGTGCCAGCAGTTACGGGACTAGCGGGAAGGTCAAAAGTGAGACCCAGTACTTC | CASSYGTSGKVKSETQYF
TRBJ2-7 | - | - | 12 | TRBV19 | TGTGCCAGTAGTCTCCGGGCGGGCGAGCAGTACTTC | CASSLRAGEQYF
TRBJ1-2 | - | - | 13 | TRBV6-1 | TGTGCCAGCAGTGAACTAAGGACAGCTGGCTACACCTTC | CASSELRTAGYTF
TRBJ2-1 | - | - | 13 | TRBV7-3 | TGTGCCAGCAGCCCTTCCAGGCAGGGTGAGCAGTTCTTC | CASSPSRQGEQFF
TRBJ2-5 | TRBD2 | - | 15 | TRBV9 | TGTGCCAGCAGCGCCCTGGGACTAGCAGGGGAGACCCAGTACTTC | CASSALGLAGETQYF
TRBJ1-5 | - | few | 14 | TRBV2 | TGTGCCAGCAGTGTTTTTCGGGAAGGTCAGCCCCAGCATTTT | CASSVFREGQPQHF
TRBJ2-7 | TRBD2 | - | 15 | TRBV15 | TGTGCCACCAGCAGAGAACTAGCGTCAAGTTTCGAGCAGTACTTC | CATSRELASSFEQYF
TRBJ1-5 | TRBD1 | - | 17 | TRBV3-1/TRBV3-2 | TGTGCCAGCAGCCAAGGGGGGACAGTTAATAGCAATCAGCCCCAGCATTTT | CASSQGGTVNSNQPQHF
TRBJ1-1 | - | - | 11 | TRBV6-6 | TGTGCCAGCAGACAGCTCACTGAAGCTTTCTTT | CASRQLTEAFF
TRBJ2-3 | TRBD2 | - | 17 | TRBV24-1 | TGTGCCACCAGTGACGCTAGCGGGAGGGCCGGGGCAGATACGCAGTATTTT | CATSDASGRAGADTQYF
TRBJ1-4 | TRBD1 | - | 18 | TRBV6-2/TRBV6-3 | TGTGCCAGCAGTAAGACGGCCGGACAGGGGGTAGTCGGTGAAAAACTGTTTTTT | CASSKTAGQGVVGEKLFF
TRBJ2-2 | TRBD2 | - | 16 | TRBV5-4 | TGTGCCAGCAGCTTACTAGCGGGAGTAAATACCGGGGAGCTGTTTTTT | CASSLLAGVNTGELFF
TRBJ2-1 | - | few | 14 | TRBV5-4 | TGTGCCAGCAGCTTGGGGCCATCCTACAATGAGCAGTTCTTC | CASSLGPSYNEQFF
TRBJ1-1 | - | - | 15 | TRBV7-2 | TGTGCCAGCAGCTTAGGCCCCGCCCGGGACATCGCCGCTTTCTTT | CASSLGPARDIAAFF
TRBJ1-5 | - | - | 16 | TRBV28 | TGTGCCAGCAGTTTAGGAAGCGGGACCACGAATCAGCCCCAGCATTTT | CASSLGSGTTNQPQHF
TRBJ2-3 | TRBD2 | few | 17 | TRBV5-6 | TGTGCCAGCAGCGGACGCCAACTAGCGGGAAAGTCAGATACGCAGTATTTT | CASSGRQLAGKSDTQYF
TRBJ2-1 | TRBD2 | once | 16 | TRBV28 | TGTGCCAGCAGACTGGATCGCGGGAGCTCCTACAATGAGCAGTTCTTC | CASRLDRGSSYNEQFF
TRBJ2-7 | TRBD2 | - | 10 | TRBV20-1 | TGCAGTGCCCTGCGGGAGGAGCAGTACTTC | CSALREEQYF